This T cell receptor beta chain was obtained from a study of blood T cell repertoires in COVID-19. In the study overall: PBMCs, B-cell-depleted T cells, or T cells were the source of the cDNA or gDNA that made up the material.

This clone was seen more than once but under ten times. Only in-frame clones appear in the TCRdb table, and some are missing; sequencing was by immunoSEQ multiplex PCR. Here the sample spans 95,000 to 150,000 clones, 71% being singletons. This clonotype originated in a human donor with acute or convalescent COVID-19. The donor label of this sample is uncertain. Sequenced: peripheral blood.

The CDR3 loop reads CASGKGGASTDTQYF. The CDR3 bases are TGTGCCAGCGGTAAAGGGGGCGCGAGCACAGATACGCAGTATTTT. The chain combines TRBV2 with TRBJ2-3; TRBD1 matches at 7 bases. The germline V gene has CDR1 SNHLY and CDR2 FYNNEI. Losses at the gene ends were 8 bases for V and 0 bases for J; bases not matched to a gene: 8. The CDR3 extends over 15 amino acids.